These 31 T cell receptor beta chains were all obtained from the same sample, sequenced in a study of shared clonotypes between healthy human individuals. Profiling relied on immunoSEQ multiplex PCR, and the TCRdb table lists in-frame clones only, not all of them. This table holds about 2,500,000 clones, around nine tenths found once. Source material: naive CD4+ T cells sorted from blood. As for subset: CD45RA+ positively selected. Receptors originate from a man between 18 and 35 years old in good health.

This chain links TRBV27 with TRBJ2-2; D ambiguous. The CDR3 extends over 14 amino acids. Between the trimmed V and J ends, which lost 4 bases and 0 bases, there was a span of 6 bases. The germline V gene encodes CDR1 MNHEY and CDR2 SMNVEV (reference sequence). As DNA, the CDR3 is TGTGCCAGCAGTTACCAGTCGAACACCGGGGAGCTGTTTTTT. Protein product: CASSYQSNTGELFF.

This chain connects TRBV11-3 to TRBJ1-3, with TRBD1 as a possible D gene (5 bases). The germline gives CDR1 SGHNT, CDR2 YENEEA. The CDR3 is 17 amino acids. V lost 0 bases, J lost 4 bases, and 16 bases lay in between. The CDR3 sequence is CASSLEAGPGLGNTIYF. The CDR3 nucleotides are TGTGCCAGCAGCTTAGAGGCAGGGCCGGGCTTGGGAAACACCATATATTTT.

The rearrangement links TRBV29-1 to TRBJ2-7; D is ambiguous. CDR1 is SQVTM and CDR2 is ANQGSEA in the germline V gene. The CDR3 totals 12 residues. V lost 5 bases to trimming and J lost 9 bases, with 17 bases between them. CDR3 region: CSVMSLSVVQYF. In DNA, the CDR3 is TGCAGCGTTATGAGTTTATCGGTTGTGCAGTACTTC.

V gene TRBV6-5 combines with J gene TRBJ2-3; TRBD1 might be the D (6 bases). Germline lookup yields CDR1 MNHEY and CDR2 SVGAGI. This CDR3 has 15 residues. Between the trimmed V and J ends, which lost 6 bases and 5 bases, there was a span of 18 bases. The CDR3 coding sequence is TGTGCCAGCAGCCCCCGACAGGTTTTCGGAGATACGCAGTATTTT. This gives the protein CASSPRQVFGDTQYF.

The chain has TRBV5-1 and TRBJ2-2; D remains ambiguous. This CDR3 spans 16 amino acids. With 4 bases removed from V and 2 bases from J, the gap between germline ends came to 15 bases. Germline V gene lookup returns CDR1 SGHRS and CDR2 YFSETQ. The CDR3 sequence: CASSTRVLDNTGELFF. The CDR3 DNA follows: TGCGCCAGCAGCACCCGGGTCCTAGATAACACCGGGGAGCTGTTTTTT. Filled out from reference TRBV5-1 and TRBJ2-2, the complete variable domain reads KAGVTQTPRYLIKTRGQQVTLSCSPISGHRSVSWYQQTPGQGLQFLFEYFSETQRNKGNFPGRFSGRQFSNSRSEMNVSTLELGDSALYLCASSTRVLDNTGELFFGEGSRLTVL.

The V call is TRBV6-1, the J call TRBJ1-5; D is possibly TRBD1 (6 bases). The CDR3 contains 15 residues. Per germline, CDR1 MNHNS and CDR2 SASEGT. The V end was cut by 7 bases, the J end by 4 bases, with 17 bases between. CDR3 coding DNA: TGTGCCAGCAAGGACAGCCCATGGCTTAATCAGCCCCAGCATTTT. This translates into CASKDSPWLNQPQHF.

J is TRBJ2-5 and V is TRBV5-6; possibly TRBD2 for D (6 bases). V lost 4 bases and J lost 7, with 17 bases in between. Per germline, CDR1 SGHDT and CDR2 YYEEEE. The CDR3 is made up of 14 amino acids. CDR3 coding DNA: TGTGCCAGCAGCGGGGGACGACGGGGAGGGACCCAGTACTTC. Translation gives CASSGGRRGGTQYF.

The gene calls are TRBV29-1 and TRBJ2-5; TRBD1 or TRBD2 may be the D gene (5 bases each). Germline loops: CDR1 SQVTM, CDR2 ANQGSEA. V was cut by 4 bases and J by 5 bases, with 14 bases left in between. This CDR3 has 13 amino acids. CDR3 sequence: CSVGPRDGETQYF. CDR3 DNA sequence: TGCAGCGTTGGGCCTCGGGACGGGGAGACCCAGTACTTC.

The chain combines TRBV6-1 with TRBJ1-6; D might be TRBD1 (6 bases). Trimming shortened V by 5 bases and J by 7 bases, and 12 bases separated the two germline ends. Germline CDR1 and CDR2: MNHNS and SASEGT. This CDR3 has 14 residues. The CDR3 sequence: CASSWTAKNSPLHF. DNA of the CDR3: TGTGCCAGCAGTTGGACAGCGAAAAATTCACCCCTCCACTTT.

The V call is TRBV7-2, the J call TRBJ2-2; D uncertain. The germline V gene encodes CDR1 SGHTA and CDR2 FQGNSA. CDR3 size: 16 residues. The V gene lost 5 bases and the J gene lost 1 base, with 14 bases spanning the gap. The CDR3 DNA sequence: TGTGCCAGCAGCCCACTGGGTCAACTGAACACCGGGGAGCTGTTTTTT. Translating gives CASSPLGQLNTGELFF.

The CDR3 spells CASSLTSGGVADTQYF. CDR3 nucleotide sequence: TGCGCCAGCAGCTTGACTAGCGGGGGAGTGGCAGATACGCAGTATTTT. This rearrangement joins TRBV5-1 to TRBJ2-3, with 11 positions matching TRBD2. The CDR3 length is 16 residues. Germline CDR1 and CDR2: SGHRS and YFSETQ. V was clipped by 1 base and J by 4 bases; unmatched bases: 5.

The gene calls are TRBV5-1 and TRBJ2-1; D remains unclear. CDR3 length equals 14 residues. With 3 bases removed from V and 4 bases from J, the gap between germline ends came to 11 bases. In germline, CDR1 is SGHRS, CDR2 YFSETQ. The CDR3, as DNA: TGCGCCAGCAGCTCCACCCCTAAATACAATGAGCAGTTCTTC. It codes for CASSSTPKYNEQFF.

The rearrangement links TRBV28 to TRBJ1-6; 7 nucleotides agree with TRBD1. Germline loops: CDR1 MDHEN, CDR2 SYDVKM. The CDR3 runs 12 residues. Trimming cost V 3 bases and J 14 bases; bases outside gene matches: 4. CDR3 coding DNA: TGTGCCAGCAGTTTCAGGGGGTCAGCCCTCCACTTT. It yields the protein CASSFRGSALHF.

This chain links TRBV19 with TRBJ2-1, with D perhaps matching TRBD1 or TRBD2 (5 bases each). CDR3 size: 14 residues. CDR1 is LNHDA, CDR2 SQIVND, per germline (reference sequence). V was clipped by 9 bases and J by 4 bases, with 16 bases between them. The CDR3 DNA sequence: TGTGCCAGCAAACCGGGACCGTTTTACAATGAGCAGTTCTTC. This translates into CASKPGPFYNEQFF.

Concerning this clone: This specimen includes other DNA sequences encoding the same CDR3. The chain combines TRBV5-1 with TRBJ2-3; D may be TRBD2 (5 bases). The V end lost 0 bases, the J end lost 0 bases, and 8 bases lay between the germline ends. The CDR3 runs 15 residues. CDR1 SGHRS and CDR2 YFSETQ come from the germline V gene. CDR3 residues: CASSLGGRSTDTQYF. CDR3 DNA: TGCGCCAGCAGCTTGGGAGGGAGAAGCACAGATACGCAGTATTTT.

V usage is TRBV19 and J usage is TRBJ2-2; D is ambiguous. Trimming stripped 7 bases from V and 1 base from J, with 16 bases between. The CDR3 contains 16 residues. Germline V CDR1 and CDR2: LNHDA, SQIVND (reference sequence). This CDR3 is CASTAVGLRNTGELFF. CDR3 sequence (DNA): TGTGCCAGTACTGCGGTAGGGCTCAGGAACACCGGGGAGCTGTTTTTT.

With respect to this clone: Additional DNA sequences in this sample encode the identical CDR3. The rearrangement uses TRBV5-1 and TRBJ2-5; 8 nucleotides align to TRBD1. Looked up from germline, CDR1 is SGHRS and CDR2 is YFSETQ. V was pared by 4 bases and J by 2 bases, with 4 bases of the junction left unmatched. CDR3 length: 14 residues. The CDR3 sequence: CASSPRTGQETQYF. The CDR3 DNA reads TGCGCCAGCAGCCCCCGGACAGGGCAAGAGACCCAGTACTTC.

The V call is TRBV10-3, the J call TRBJ1-2, with TRBD1 identical over 11 bases. CDR1 is ENHRY and CDR2 is SYGVKD in the germline V gene. The V and J ends lost 8 bases and 6 bases, in that order; junction bases with no gene match: 8. This CDR3 region has 14 residues. CDR3 nucleotides: TGTGCCATCCGCTCGGGACAGGGGGGTAATGGCTACACCTTC. Amino acids: CAIRSGQGGNGYTF.

This chain uses TRBV6-5 with TRBJ2-3, with D unclear. The V gene lost 6 bases and the J gene lost 0 bases, with 7 bases spanning the gap. The CDR3 runs to 13 residues. Germline lookup yields CDR1 MNHEY and CDR2 SVGAGI. CDR3 region: CASRIQSTDTQYF. DNA for the CDR3: TGTGCCAGCAGAATTCAAAGCACAGATACGCAGTATTTT.

J is TRBJ2-7 and V is TRBV2, with D tentatively TRBD1 or TRBD2 (6 bases each). V was clipped by 8 bases and J by 2 bases, with 13 bases between them. The CDR3 extends over 13 amino acids. Germline V gives CDR1 SNHLY, CDR2 FYNNEI. CDR3: CASSRGPTYEQYF. CDR3 nucleotides: TGTGCCAGCTCACGGGGGCCGACCTACGAGCAGTACTTC.

There are a few counts of this clone. The chain uses TRBV30 and TRBJ1-6, with unresolved D. V lost 1 base and J lost 9, with 10 bases in between. The germline V gene has CDR1 GTSNPN and CDR2 SVGIG (reference sequence). The CDR3 totals 13 residues. CDR3 region: CAWSGKGGSPLHF. CDR3 in DNA: TGTGCCTGGAGTGGTAAAGGAGGTTCACCCCTCCACTTT.

The chain has TRBV4-3 and TRBJ2-7; possibly TRBD1 or TRBD2 for D (5 bases each). V gave up 1 base and J gave up 2 bases, with 18 bases separating them. CDR3 length: 17 amino acids. CDR1 LGHNA and CDR2 YSLEER come from the germline V gene. CDR3 amino acids: CASSQVNHPGTTYEQYF. As DNA, the CDR3 is TGCGCCAGCAGCCAAGTAAATCACCCCGGGACCACCTACGAGCAGTACTTC.

With respect to this clone: The identical CDR3 is also encoded by other nucleotide sequences in the sample. This rearrangement joins TRBV7-9 to TRBJ2-3, with TRBD2 identical over 7 bases. The junction had 3 bases not matched to a gene; V was cut back by 1 base and J by 2 bases. Germline CDR1 is SEHNR and CDR2 is FQNEAQ (reference sequence). The length of the CDR3 is 15 residues. The CDR3 is CASSLGLAVTDTQYF. In DNA form, the CDR3 reads TGTGCCAGCAGCTTAGGACTAGCCGTCACAGATACGCAGTATTTT.

This chain connects TRBV12-1 to TRBJ2-3; the table's D call TRBD2 went unverified against the DNA. TRBV12-1 is a pseudogene locus. The CDR3 runs to 17 residues. CDR3 sequence (DNA): TGTGCCAGCAGCCCCGGGTGGGAGCGGGGGGCAGGAGATACGCAGTATTTT. This codes for CASSPGWERGAGDTQYF.

The chain is built from TRBV14 and TRBJ1-6, with 9 bases that match TRBD1. The germline V gene has CDR1 SGHDN and CDR2 FVKESK. The CDR3 spans 17 residues. Trimming cost V 1 base and J 6 bases; bases outside gene matches: 7. The CDR3: CASSQVISGQGNSPLHF. The CDR3 DNA sequence: TGTGCCAGCAGCCAAGTAATTTCGGGACAGGGTAATTCACCCCTCCACTTT.

J is TRBJ2-1 and V is TRBV9, with 9 bases fitting TRBD2. With 4 bases clipped from V and 7 bases from J, the junction kept 12 bases outside the gene matches. In germline, CDR1 is SGDLS, CDR2 YYNGEE. The CDR3 is made up of 16 amino acids. The CDR3 DNA sequence: TGTGCCAGCAGCATCCTGGGCGGGGGGGCCGCGAATGAGCAGTTCTTC. As protein: CASSILGGGAANEQFF.

This clone has just one count. The sample contains more than one DNA sequence encoding this CDR3. This chain joins TRBV9 and TRBJ1-1, with D possibly being TRBD1 (5 bases). Deletions cut 0 bases from V and 2 bases from J, with 8 bases between. This CDR3 region has 14 residues. The germline gives CDR1 SGDLS, CDR2 YYNGEE. This chain's CDR3 is CASSVAQANTEAFF. In DNA form, the CDR3 reads TGTGCCAGCAGCGTAGCACAGGCTAACACTGAAGCTTTCTTT. The variable domain in full, with the rest retrieved from reference TRBV9 and TRBJ1-1, is DSGVTQTPKHLITATGQRVTLRCSPRSGDLSVYWYQQSLDQGLQFLIQYYNGEERAKGNILERFSAQQFPDLHSELNLSSLELGDSALYFCASSVAQANTEAFFGQGTRLTVV.

The chain employs TRBV15 and TRBJ1-3; possibly TRBD1 for D (6 bases). V lost 3 bases and J lost 0, with 12 bases in between. The CDR3 runs 16 residues. The germline V gene has CDR1 LNHNV and CDR2 YYDKDF (reference sequence). In DNA, the CDR3 is TGTGCCACCAGCAGCCGCAGGGGCAGCTCTGGAAACACCATATATTTT. Protein sequence: CATSSRRGSSGNTIYF.

This clone was observed a handful of times. V is TRBV18 and J is TRBJ1-1; D remains ambiguous. The V end lost 2 bases, the J end lost 6 bases, and 10 bases lay between the germline ends. Germline V gene sequence: CDR1 KGHSH, CDR2 LQKENI. The CDR3 is 13 residues long. CDR3 bases: TGTGCCAGCTCACCAGTGGGGATACCTGAAGCTTTCTTT. Protein product: CASSPVGIPEAFF. The variable domain in full, with the rest retrieved from reference TRBV18 and TRBJ1-1, is NAGVMQNPRHLVRRRGQEARLRCSPMKGHSHVYWYRQLPEEGLKFMVYLQKENIIDESGMPKERFSAEFPKEGPSILRIQQVVRGDSAAYFCASSPVGIPEAFFGQGTRLTVV.

The rearrangement uses TRBV21-1 and TRBJ2-7; the table's D call, TRBD2, has no DNA check behind it. TRBV21-1 is deemed a pseudogene. The CDR3 is made up of 15 amino acids. The CDR3 loop reads CASSKEQAETYEQYF. The CDR3 DNA reads as TGTGCCAGCAGCAAAGAACAAGCGGAGACCTACGAGCAGTACTTC.

This chain joins TRBV2 and TRBJ1-5, with 8 bases aligning to TRBD1. The germline V gene encodes CDR1 SNHLY and CDR2 FYNNEI. The length of the CDR3 is 18 residues. V lost 4 bases and J lost 0; bases outside the gene matches: 11. DNA for the CDR3: TGTGCCAGCAGTGGACAGGGGAGCCTCTTATATAGCAATCAGCCCCAGCATTTT. Amino acid sequence: CASSGQGSLLYSNQPQHF.